These T cell receptor beta chains were read from a single sample in a study of shared clonotypes between healthy human individuals. Only in-frame clones appear in the TCRdb table, and some are missing; sequencing was by immunoSEQ multiplex PCR. The table includes 2,500,000 or so clones, around 94% detected once. Sequencing was performed on naive CD4+ T cells sorted from blood. The receptors were sampled from a man younger than 30 in good health. CDR3s leave out the opening cysteine and the closing phenylalanine or tryptophan.

v_gene,len,CDR3aa
TRBV18,13,ASSQRGAGANVLT
TRBV6-5,13,ASSSQGQGNYGYT
TRBV5-1,12,ASSPQEGQETQY
TRBV5-1,14,ASSFGGDPTYNEQF
TRBV28,14,ASSLDQTGGRYTIY
TRBV6-5,11,ASSGTAPGGYT
TRBV28,12,ASSTGQAPYEQY
TRBV6-5,11,ASSYGMNTEAF
TRBV19,11,ASSVNRHNEQF
TRBV5-1,14,ASSLGLAGGPGEQY
TRBV19,11,ASRQDYRNEQF
TRBV29-1,13,SASGPAGAVYEQY
TRBV7-9,14,ASSRFSGTSYNEQF
TRBV25-1,11,ASSGVPGYGYT
TRBV6-1,13,ASSTPRFGHQPQH
TRBV9,14,ASSTHSGTGVYEQY
TRBV11-2,13,ASSSEGEGNYGYT
TRBV6-6,13,ASERPGVGTDTQY
TRBV6-5,12,ASSYSPTGSPLH
TRBV21-1,11,ASSTSGSYEQY
TRBV12-5,15,ASGLVGGEVGNQPQH
TRBV11-2,13,ASSPSGTTGNEQY
TRBV19,11,ASSIGAAYEQY
TRBV11-2,12,ASSLAGGADGYT
TRBV4-2,12,ASSLRGSRSGYT
TRBV5-6,12,ASSLFFEGAEAF
TRBV11-2,15,ASSLVASGTLYNEQF
TRBV9,11,ASSPLIGNTIY
TRBV7-2,11,ASSLRRVYGYT
TRBV6-5,14,ASSYSKATPGNTIY
TRBV15,14,ATSRPGQALGNTIY
TRBV18,12,ASSPDRGSHEQY
TRBV18,15,ASSPLVLTEDYYEQY
TRBV6-1,12,ASSGWDLEFKQY
TRBV4-1,13,ASSQDVGTPYGYT
TRBV9,11,ASSQGTLNTIY
TRBV5-6,9,ASSFYNEQF
TRBV5-6,14,ASSLVWTSGSYEQY
TRBV7-2,11,ASSLGPKETQY
TRBV25-1,14,ASSERLYTDTGELF
TRBV9,13,ASSQTTGPTGELF